Presented here are 19 T cell receptor beta chains from one specimen sequenced in a study of T-cell memory formation after mild COVID-19 (dated by TCRdb to about 2021). Preparation of the library involved 5' RACE. The sequencer listed for this sample is Illumina NovaSeq 6000. TCRdb handled the public reads itself, with Q25 trimming in fastp and clone calling in MiXCR, and kept productive beta chains. Records with the same CDR3 protein are collapsed into one entry carrying the most frequent genes and DNA. Recorded for this sample are some 290,000 distinct CDR3 sequences; 15% to 20% of them occurred a single time. Roughly a fifth of the sample is in the top ten clones. Material for sequencing was PBMCs or a T cell subset sorted from them (not recorded which). These receptors were obtained from a man aged 18 to 30 who had mild COVID-19 (a few samples of this study predate the infection). The sample titles of this study are shuffled in the database, so cell type and time point are left out; the donor was told from shared clones.

This clonotype was counted a single time. V usage is TRBV6-2 or TRBV6-3 and J usage is TRBJ2-2, with TRBD1 identical over 9 bases. Per the germline V gene, CDR1 is MNHEY and CDR2 is SVGEGT. The CDR3 runs to 14 residues. J lost 6 bases, V lost 4 bases, and 3 bases had no gene match. CDR3 DNA sequence: TGTGCCAGCAGTTTCGACAGGGGGGCCGGGGAGCTGTTTTTT. Protein sequence: CASSFDRGAGELFF.

This clonotype was seen only a few times. The chain uses TRBV10-1 and TRBJ2-1; 12 bases are shared with TRBD1. The CDR3 consists of 17 residues. Germline CDR1 reads WNHNN; CDR2 reads SYGVQD (reference sequence). Trimming took 2 bases from V and 7 from J; bases not matched to a gene: 9. The CDR3 protein is CASSEPGQGADINEQFF. The CDR3 nucleotides read TGCGCCAGCAGTGAGCCGGGACAGGGGGCCGATATTAATGAGCAGTTCTTC.

The table lists this clonotype with many counts. This chain uses TRBV20-1 with TRBJ2-3; tentative D call: TRBD1 (6 bases). CDR3 length equals 12 residues. Trimming pared 1 base from V and 6 bases from J, leaving 8 bases between. Germline CDR1 reads DFQATT; CDR2 reads SNEGSKA (reference sequence). CDR3 DNA sequence: TGCAGTGCTAGAGGGACAGTGGATACGCAGTATTTT. This gives the protein CSARGTVDTQYF.

CDR3 sequence: CSARDRRSGGYEQYV. The CDR3 DNA is TGCAGTGCTAGAGATAGGCGTAGCGGGGGATACGAGCAGTACGTC. The chain joins TRBV20-1 to TRBJ2-7, with 9 bases aligning to TRBD2. Germline assignment: CDR1 DFQATT and CDR2 SNEGSKA (reference sequence). The V and J ends lost 0 bases and 4 bases, in that order; junction bases with no gene match: 7. The CDR3 covers 15 residues.

This clonotype has more than one count but fewer than ten. The J gene is TRBJ2-1, the V gene TRBV6-2 or TRBV6-3, with D possibly being TRBD2 (6 bases). The CDR3 contains 15 residues. Germline loops: CDR1 MNHEY, CDR2 SVGEGT. With 6 bases removed from V and 9 bases from J, the gap between germline ends came to 21 bases. This CDR3 reads CASSQQERPAGEQFF. CDR3 in DNA: TGTGCCAGCAGCCAACAGGAACGACCAGCGGGTGAGCAGTTCTTC.

This clonotype was recorded many times. The V call is TRBV5-1, the J call TRBJ2-7; a possible D gene is TRBD1 (7 bases). CDR3 length equals 17 residues. The V end lost 4 bases, the J end lost 3 bases, and 23 bases lay between the germline ends. Germline loops: CDR1 SGHRS, CDR2 YFSETQ. The CDR3 sequence: CASSRGGDWDRNYEQYF. CDR3 bases: TGCGCCAGCAGCCGCGGAGGGGACTGGGACAGAAACTACGAGCAGTACTTC.

This clonotype was observed a handful of times. V usage is TRBV6-2 or TRBV6-3 and J usage is TRBJ1-1, with 11 bases aligning to TRBD1. Per germline, CDR1 MNHEY and CDR2 SVGEGT. The CDR3 runs to 15 residues. The trim removed 8 bases at V and 4 bases at J, leaving 9 bases unmatched. The DNA of the CDR3 is TGTGCCAGCGGACAGGGGGCGGAAGGTGGCACTGAAGCTTTCTTT. Protein sequence: CASGQGAEGGTEAFF.

Ten or more counts support this clonotype. One junction end disagrees with the germline gene, perhaps due to a read error. The chain employs TRBV12-3 or TRBV12-4 and TRBJ2-7, with D perhaps TRBD1 (6 bases). CDR3 size: 12 residues. The DNA for the CDR3 is TGTGCCAGCACTCTTCAATCCGGGACACCCATCTTC. This encodes CASTLQSGTPIF.

This clonotype has ten or more counts. The CDR3 sequence is CASSALGRGGQETQYF. For the CDR3, the DNA is TGTGCCAGCAGTGCCCTAGGACGGGGGGGCCAAGAGACCCAGTACTTC. This rearrangement joins TRBV6-5 to TRBJ2-5; 8 nucleotides match TRBD2. CDR3 length: 16 residues. CDR1 MNHEY and CDR2 SVGAGI come from the germline V gene. J lost 1 base, V lost 5 bases, and 9 bases had no gene match.

This clonotype was recorded a few times. The chain joins TRBV12-3 or TRBV12-4 to TRBJ2-2; perhaps TRBD1 as D (5 bases). This CDR3 comprises 12 residues. V shed 6 bases and J shed 7 bases, with 9 bases lying between them. The CDR3 coding sequence is TGTGCCAGCAGGAAGGGGTTCGGGGAGCTGTTTTTT. It codes for CASRKGFGELFF.

The V and J genes are TRBV7-2 and TRBJ2-7; possibly TRBD2 for D (5 bases). The germline V gene has CDR1 SGHTA and CDR2 FQGNSA. Trimming removed 5 bases from V and 0 bases from J, with 11 bases in between. The CDR3 covers 14 residues. The CDR3 is CASSLTRVSYEQYF. The CDR3 nucleotides read TGTGCCAGCAGCCTCACTAGGGTCTCCTACGAGCAGTACTTC. The full variable domain, in which reference TRBV7-2 and TRBJ2-7 provide the parts outside the CDR3, is GAGVSQSPSNKVTEKGKDVELRCDPISGHTALYWYRQSLGQGLEFLIYFQGNSAPDKSGLPSDRFSAERTGGSVSTLTIQRTQQEDSAVYLCASSLTRVSYEQYFGPGTRLTVT.

In its sample, this clonotype was seen many times. At one end the junction does not follow the germline gene, possibly because of a read error. V usage is TRBV7-9 and J usage is TRBJ2-7, with TRBD1 matching 9 bases. Germline CDR1 is SEHNR and CDR2 is FQNEAQ (reference sequence). The CDR3 spans 12 residues. DNA of the CDR3: TGTGCCAGCAGCGCAACAGGGGGCGCACGGGACTTC. Translation: CASSATGGARDF.

This clonotype was seen only a few times. The chain combines TRBV20-1 with TRBJ2-7; the D is unclear. The CDR3 covers 14 residues. From germline, CDR1 is DFQATT and CDR2 SNEGSKA (reference sequence). Trimming pared 4 bases from V and 0 bases from J, leaving 13 bases between. The CDR3 sequence is CSAIQAGPSYEQYF. DNA for the CDR3: TGCAGTGCTATTCAGGCCGGTCCCTCCTACGAGCAGTACTTC.

This clonotype was detected a few times. The gene calls are TRBV15 and TRBJ2-5; 7 nucleotides match TRBD1. Germline assignment: CDR1 LNHNV and CDR2 YYDKDF (reference sequence). Trimming removed 5 bases from V and 2 bases from J; junction bases left unmatched: 11. This CDR3 has 16 residues. The CDR3 sequence is CATSRVDYRGQETQYF. For the CDR3, the DNA is TGTGCCACCAGCCGTGTAGATTACAGGGGACAAGAGACCCAGTACTTC.

This clonotype occurred a few times. The rearrangement links TRBV24-1 to TRBJ2-7; tentative D call: TRBD2 (6 bases). The CDR3 runs 15 residues. Germline CDR1 KGHDR, CDR2 SFDVKD. The germline V and J ends were trimmed by 7 bases and 2 bases, with 17 bases remaining between them. The CDR3 is CATREGLGSTYEQYF. In DNA, the CDR3 is TGTGCCACCAGGGAGGGCTTAGGGTCTACCTACGAGCAGTACTTC.

This clonotype was observed a few times. Here the CDR3 DNA reads TGTGCCAGCAGCAGACAGGGGAGACAGCCCCAGCATTTT. Encoded protein: CASSRQGRQPQHF. The chain couples TRBV5-6 to TRBJ1-5; 8 nucleotides match TRBD1. J lost 7 bases, V lost 4 bases, and 4 bases had no gene match. Germline CDR1 is SGHDT and CDR2 is YYEEEE. The CDR3 is 13 residues long.

The genes are TRBV6-5 and TRBJ2-2, with D perhaps given as TRBD1 or TRBD2 (6 bases each). Germline V gene sequence: CDR1 MNHEY, CDR2 SVGAGI. CDR3 length: 19 residues. With 0 bases removed from V and 5 bases from J, the gap between germline ends came to 22 bases. The CDR3 loop is CASSYSSDRGPRITGELFF. In nucleotides, the CDR3 is TGTGCCAGCAGTTACTCTAGTGACCGGGGGCCCCGTATTACCGGGGAGCTGTTTTTT.

This chain uses TRBV28 with TRBJ1-2; unclear D gene. The CDR3 has 14 residues. Trimming pared 2 bases from V and 8 bases from J, leaving 15 bases between. The germline V gene encodes CDR1 MDHEN and CDR2 SYDVKM. This chain's CDR3 is CASSLTVSLKGYTF. CDR3 coding DNA: TGTGCCAGCAGTTTAACGGTTTCCCTTAAGGGCTACACCTTC.

This clonotype was recorded many times. The chain employs TRBV5-1 and TRBJ2-3; 10 nucleotides align to TRBD1. The V gene end was trimmed by 0 bases and the J gene end by 5 bases; junction bases not matched to a gene: 3. CDR3 length: 15 amino acids. CDR1 is SGHRS and CDR2 is YFSETQ in the germline V gene. CDR3 residues: CASSLGTGGQDTQYF. The CDR3 DNA is TGCGCCAGCAGCTTGGGGACAGGGGGACAAGATACGCAGTATTTT. Full variable domain (rest looked up from reference TRBV5-1 and TRBJ2-3): KAGVTQTPRYLIKTRGQQVTLSCSPISGHRSVSWYQQTPGQGLQFLFEYFSETQRNKGNFPGRFSGRQFSNSRSEMNVSTLELGDSALYLCASSLGTGGQDTQYFGPGTRLTVL.